The 27 T cell receptor beta chains given below trace back to one sample, sequenced in a study of blood T cell repertoires in COVID-19. Sequencing was performed with immunoSEQ multiplex PCR; in TCRdb, only in-frame clones are kept and a portion is missing. The sample contains hundreds of thousands of clones, 65% to 90% of which appear only once. The sequencing sample was made of peripheral blood. The receptors here all came from a woman between 45 and 65 years old with acute or convalescent COVID-19.

The chain uses TRBV9 and TRBJ2-3; D is uncertain. V was clipped by 3 bases and J by 5 bases, with 10 bases between them. Looked up from germline, CDR1 is SGDLS and CDR2 is YYNGEE. The CDR3 is 13 amino acids. This chain's CDR3 is CASSAFVRDTQYF. The DNA for the CDR3 is TGTGCCAGCAGCGCCTTTGTGAGAGATACGCAGTATTTT.

This chain uses TRBV19 with TRBJ2-7; 14 nucleotides line up with TRBD2. The CDR3 consists of 14 residues. Germline V gene data show CDR1 as LNHDA and CDR2 as SQIVND (reference sequence). The trim removed 6 bases at V and 5 bases at J, leaving 3 bases unmatched. CDR3 protein: CASRRLAGGDEQYF. DNA of the CDR3: TGTGCCAGTAGACGACTAGCGGGAGGGGACGAGCAGTACTTC. Variable domain in full (rest from reference TRBV19 and TRBJ2-7): DGGITQSPKYLFRKEGQNVTLSCEQNLNHDAMYWYRQDPGQGLRLIYYSQIVNDFQKGDIAEGYSVSREKKESFPLTVTSAQKNPTAFYLCASRRLAGGDEQYFGPGTRLTVT.

Comments on this clone: Since a much larger clone is just one base distant, this may be a read error. V usage is TRBV19 and J usage is TRBJ2-1; 12 bases align to TRBD2. The CDR3 has 17 residues. CDR1 and CDR2 (germline): LNHDA, SQIVND (reference sequence). CDR3 residues: CASSPRELAGGHNGQFF. In DNA, the CDR3 is TGTGCCAGTAGTCCGCGGGAACTAGCGGGGGGCCACAATGGGCAGTTCTTC.

The chain joins TRBV18 to TRBJ2-1; 8 bases map to TRBD1. This CDR3 has 17 residues. V dropped 3 bases and J dropped 4; count of bases not matched to a gene: 11. Germline V gene sequence: CDR1 KGHSH, CDR2 LQKENI. This CDR3 is CASSPLDRVGGYNEQFF. CDR3 sequence (DNA): TGTGCCAGCTCACCTCTGGACAGGGTTGGGGGTTACAATGAGCAGTTCTTC.

This chain links TRBV19 with TRBJ1-4; D unclear. Trimming took 2 bases from V and 0 from J, leaving 13 bases between them. This CDR3 has 17 amino acids. The germline gives CDR1 LNHDA, CDR2 SQIVND (reference sequence). CDR3 sequence reads: CASSIRGPGSTNEKLFF. The CDR3 nucleotides are TGTGCCAGTAGTATAAGAGGGCCAGGATCAACTAATGAAAAACTGTTTTTT.

This clone was recorded only once. The chain combines TRBV10-3 with TRBJ2-1; no reliable D call. The germline V gene encodes CDR1 ENHRY and CDR2 SYGVKD. V lost 11 bases and J lost 0, with 14 bases in between. The CDR3 has 14 residues. CDR3 sequence reads: CALRSESSYNEQFF. CDR3 nucleotides: TGTGCCCTTCGCTCGGAGAGCTCCTACAATGAGCAGTTCTTC.

V and J are TRBV24-1 and TRBJ2-1; tentatively, D is TRBD1 (6 bases). CDR3 size: 16 residues. The V gene lost 3 bases and the J gene lost 4 bases, with 15 bases spanning the gap. Germline V gene sequence: CDR1 KGHDR, CDR2 SFDVKD. The DNA of the CDR3 is TGTGCCACCAGTGATCCCCAGGGGAGTCGGTACAATGAGCAGTTCTTC. It codes for CATSDPQGSRYNEQFF.

The V gene is TRBV4-2, the J gene TRBJ1-3; D is unresolved. The germline CDR1 and CDR2 sequences are LGHNA and YNFKEQ. V gave up 0 bases and J gave up 0 bases, with 6 bases separating them. This CDR3 is built from 15 residues. The CDR3 sequence: CASSQDSFSGNTIYF. In DNA form, the CDR3 reads TGTGCCAGCAGCCAAGACAGTTTCTCTGGAAACACCATATATTTT.

The chain uses TRBV30 and TRBJ2-5; TRBD1 is a possible D gene (6 bases). The CDR3 totals 12 residues. CDR1 is GTSNPN and CDR2 is SVGIG in the germline V gene (reference sequence). The V and J ends lost 1 base and 9 bases respectively, with 12 bases between them. The CDR3 DNA follows: TGTGCCTGGAGTGGACAGGCAGGGGCCCAGTACTTC. Its translation: CAWSGQAGAQYF.

A single count supports this clone. The chain is built from TRBV12-3 or TRBV12-4 and TRBJ1-6, with D possibly matching TRBD1 (5 bases). Trimming shortened V by 6 bases and J by 7 bases, and 7 bases separated the two germline ends. The length of the CDR3 is 12 residues. CDR3: CASSRQNSPLHF. CDR3 DNA sequence: TGTGCCAGCAGCCGACAGAATTCACCCCTCCACTTT.

This clone showed up just a few times. The V call is TRBV4-1, the J call TRBJ1-2, with 7 positions matching TRBD1. The V and J ends lost 5 bases and 8 bases, in that order; junction bases with no gene match: 14. The CDR3 extends over 15 amino acids. Per the germline V gene, CDR1 is MGHRA and CDR2 is YSYEKL. CDR3: CASSELQGTAGGYTF. CDR3 coding DNA: TGCGCCAGCAGCGAACTACAGGGGACGGCCGGGGGCTACACCTTC.

The chain uses TRBV20-1 and TRBJ2-3; 8 bases align to TRBD1. The CDR3 covers 15 residues. The trim removed 6 bases at V and 4 bases at J, leaving 12 bases unmatched. In germline, CDR1 is DFQATT, CDR2 SNEGSKA (reference sequence). The CDR3 loop reads CSASRQGTSADTQYF. CDR3 DNA sequence: TGCAGTGCCAGTAGACAGGGGACAAGCGCAGATACGCAGTATTTT.

As to this clone: Within the sample, other DNA sequences also encode this same CDR3. This chain connects TRBV6-2 or TRBV6-3 to TRBJ1-1; weak D call: TRBD1 (5 bases). This CDR3 comprises 13 residues. V shed 1 base and J shed 5 bases, with 8 bases lying between them. Germline V CDR1 and CDR2: MNHEY, SVGEGT. The CDR3, as DNA: TGTGCCAGCAGTTACTTAGGGGTGACTGAAGCTTTCTTT. Protein product: CASSYLGVTEAFF.

This sequence joins TRBV25-1 and TRBJ1-6, with unresolved D. This CDR3 region has 15 residues. Germline V gene data show CDR1 as MGHDK and CDR2 as SYGVNS. Trimming cost V 2 bases and J 3 bases, with 8 bases left between them. CDR3 nucleotide sequence: TGTGCCAGCAGTGAACCGGGTCACTATAATTCACCCCTCCACTTT. Translating it yields CASSEPGHYNSPLHF.

Turning to this clone: A read error may produce the germline difference seen at one junction end. The chain joins TRBV10-3 to TRBJ2-7, with 8 bases fitting TRBD1. CDR3 length: 14 amino acids. The germline V gene encodes CDR1 ENHRY and CDR2 SYGVKD. The CDR3 loop reads CTISGGTGVYEQYF. The CDR3, as DNA: TGTACCATCAGTGGTGGGACAGGAGTGTACGAGCAGTACTTC.

The chain uses TRBV29-1 and TRBJ2-7; unclear D gene. Germline assignment: CDR1 SQVTM and CDR2 ANQGSEA. The CDR3 covers 11 residues. V was pared by 3 bases and J by 7 bases, with 10 bases between. The CDR3 nucleotides read TGCAGCGTTGAGGAGAAAATGGAGCAGTACTTC. Translated: CSVEEKMEQYF.

The chain employs TRBV5-1 and TRBJ2-3, with TRBD2 matching 11 bases. CDR1 is SGHRS, CDR2 YFSETQ, per germline. The CDR3 has 15 amino acids. V was pared by 4 bases and J by 0 bases, with 1 base of the junction left unmatched. CDR3 sequence reads: CASSPSGGSTDTQYF. DNA of the CDR3: TGCGCCAGCAGCCCTAGCGGGGGGAGCACAGATACGCAGTATTTT.

The chain links TRBV19 to TRBJ1-1; D gene uncertain. V gave up 5 bases and J gave up 1 base, with 8 bases separating them. The CDR3 is made up of 13 amino acids. Germline CDR1 and CDR2: LNHDA and SQIVND (reference sequence). The CDR3: CASSDTSNTEAFF. The DNA for the CDR3 is TGTGCCAGTAGTGACACTTCGAACACTGAAGCTTTCTTT.

The CDR3 spells CASSLGPGFLGPGQGARDTEAFF. The CDR3 bases are TGTGCCAGCAGTTTGGGGCCGGGCTTCCTGGGACCGGGACAGGGGGCGAGGGACACTGAAGCTTTCTTT. This chain joins TRBV28 and TRBJ1-1, with TRBD1 identical over 12 bases. V was clipped by 3 bases and J by 3 bases; unmatched bases: 26. This CDR3 region has 23 residues. CDR1 MDHEN and CDR2 SYDVKM come from the germline V gene.

The rearrangement uses TRBV18 and TRBJ1-3; D is possibly TRBD1 (6 bases). V was shortened by 1 base and J by 0 bases, with 7 bases between the two germline ends. Germline V gene lookup returns CDR1 KGHSH and CDR2 LQKENI. The CDR3 spans 15 residues. The CDR3 region is CASSPQGVSGNTIYF. The DNA of the CDR3 is TGTGCCAGCTCACCACAGGGGGTCTCTGGAAACACCATATATTTT.

The V gene is TRBV9, the J gene TRBJ1-5, with 7 bases fitting TRBD1. The trim removed 4 bases at V and 8 bases at J, leaving 12 bases unmatched. The V gene's germline CDR1 is SGDLS and CDR2 YYNGEE. This CDR3 region has 15 residues. The CDR3 coding sequence is TGTGCCAGCAGCCCTCAAGGGACAGTTGGGGAGCCCCAGCATTTT. It codes for CASSPQGTVGEPQHF. Based on the CDR3 plus reference TRBV9 and TRBJ1-5, the full variable domain is DSGVTQTPKHLITATGQRVTLRCSPRSGDLSVYWYQQSLDQGLQFLIQYYNGEERAKGNILERFSAQQFPDLHSELNLSSLELGDSALYFCASSPQGTVGEPQHFGDGTRLSIL.

This rearrangement joins TRBV29-1 to TRBJ1-2; D unresolved. Germline V gives CDR1 SQVTM, CDR2 ANQGSEA. This CDR3 comprises 12 residues. Trimming took off 0 bases at V and 4 bases at J, with 6 bases between the two ends. The CDR3 sequence: CSVEDAGYGYTF. CDR3 in DNA: TGCAGCGTTGAAGATGCCGGCTATGGCTACACCTTC.

This clone showed up just a few times. This rearrangement joins TRBV7-8 to TRBJ2-3, with TRBD2 identical over 11 bases. CDR3 length: 17 residues. Germline V CDR1 and CDR2: SGHVS, FQNEAQ. The V gene end was trimmed by 3 bases and the J gene end by 2 bases; junction bases not matched to a gene: 7. The CDR3 region is CASSFLAGGLATDTQYF. In nucleotides, the CDR3 is TGTGCCAGCAGCTTCCTAGCGGGGGGCCTCGCCACAGATACGCAGTATTTT.

As regards this clone: Within the sample, other DNA sequences also encode this same CDR3. The chain joins TRBV19 to TRBJ2-7, with D perhaps matching TRBD2 (7 bases). The CDR3 extends over 13 amino acids. V lost 3 bases, J lost 3 bases, and 9 bases lay in between. Germline V gives CDR1 LNHDA, CDR2 SQIVND (reference sequence). The CDR3 DNA reads TGTGCCAGTAGTATTAGGGGGGGCTACGAGCAGTACTTC. This codes for CASSIRGGYEQYF.

The chain couples TRBV15 to TRBJ1-2; 8 bases match TRBD1. The V segment lost 0 bases and the J segment 7 bases; nucleotides outside the gene matches: 4. CDR3 length: 14 amino acids. Germline-derived CDR1 and CDR2 are LNHNV and YYDKDF (reference sequence). CDR3 nucleotides: TGTGCCACCAGCAGAGATCGACAGGGGAGTGGCTACACCTTC. This translates into CATSRDRQGSGYTF.

The V call is TRBV6-2 or TRBV6-3, the J call TRBJ2-1; 7 bases are shared with TRBD1. This CDR3 has 16 amino acids. Germline V gene sequence: CDR1 MNHEY, CDR2 SVGEGT. V lost 5 bases to trimming and J lost 2 bases; unmatched junction nucleotides: 9. The CDR3 protein is CASSPLEGAPYNEQFF. DNA of the CDR3: TGTGCCAGCAGTCCCCTTGAGGGGGCCCCCTACAATGAGCAGTTCTTC.

The V gene is TRBV11-2, the J gene TRBJ1-3, with D hard to call. This CDR3 has 15 residues. Germline loops: CDR1 SGHAT, CDR2 FQNNGV. V was trimmed by 5 bases and J by 2 bases, leaving 13 bases between them. The CDR3 region has the DNA TGTGCCAGCAGCCCGGACGGGGTCCCTGGAAACACCATATATTTT. Protein sequence: CASSPDGVPGNTIYF.